These T cell receptor beta chains were read from a single sample in a study of T-cell memory formation after mild COVID-19. TCRdb recomputed calls from the 5' RACE reads with MiXCR, one row per CDR3 protein. The sample yields hundreds of thousands of distinct CDR3 sequences, about a fifth seen once. Material for sequencing was PBMCs or a T cell subset sorted from them (not recorded which). The source of these receptors is an adult woman who had mild COVID-19 (a few samples of this study predate the infection). Cell type and time point are not known. Both conserved end residues are part of each CDR3. A D gene is named only where the DNA matches it firmly. Part of the rows lack a size; the others show once, few, many or a class for expanded clones.

size,J,V,D,CDR3,DNA
few,TRBJ2-1,TRBV5-1,-,CASSVTGYNEQFF,TGCGCCAGCAGCGTGACTGGTTACAATGAGCAGTTCTTC
many,TRBJ2-7,TRBV27,TRBD2,CASSLAGVYEQYF,TGTGCCAGCAGTCTAGCGGGAGTGTACGAGCAGTACTTC
few,TRBJ2-7,TRBV14,TRBD2,CASSRKGASGGSSYEQYF,TGTGCCAGCAGCCGGAAGGGGGCTAGCGGGGGGAGCTCCTACGAGCAGTACTTC
-,TRBJ2-7,TRBV12-3/TRBV12-4,TRBD1,CASSVQGRSYEQYF,TGTGCCAGCAGCGTACAGGGGCGGTCCTACGAGCAGTACTTC
-,TRBJ1-2,TRBV20-1,TRBD1,CSARDTRAGQVYGYTF,TGCAGTGCTAGAGATACCCGCGCGGGACAGGTGTATGGCTACACCTTC
-,TRBJ1-2,TRBV29-1,TRBD1,CSAVGQQDYYGYTF,TGCAGCGCAGTGGGACAGCAAGACTACTATGGCTACACCTTC
once,TRBJ2-7,TRBV27,-,CASSLGGPGAYEQYF,TGTGCCAGCAGTTTAGGGGGCCCAGGGGCCTACGAGCAGTACTTC
few,TRBJ1-2,TRBV9,-,CASSVSTPDPNYGYTF,TGTGCCAGCAGCGTATCCACCCCGGACCCGAACTATGGCTACACCTTC
few,TRBJ2-3,TRBV4-3,-,CASSQEPPDTQYF,TGCGCCAGCAGCCAAGAACCCCCAGATACGCAGTATTTT
-,TRBJ2-1,TRBV5-1,TRBD1,CASSSGQGALRSYNEQFF,TGCGCCAGCAGCTCCGGACAGGGGGCCTTAAGATCCTACAATGAGCAGTTCTTC
-,TRBJ2-6,TRBV5-5,-,CASSLGWGGANVLTF,TGTGCCAGCAGCTTGGGTTGGGGCGGGGCCAACGTCCTGACTTTC
few,TRBJ2-7,TRBV10-3,-,CAISGRLGGTPYEQYF,TGTGCCATCAGTGGCCGTCTGGGTGGGACTCCCTACGAGCAGTACTTC
-,TRBJ2-1,TRBV5-1,-,CASSLLLNNEQFF,TGCGCCAGCAGCTTGTTACTGAATAATGAGCAGTTCTTC
-,TRBJ2-1,TRBV29-1,-,CSVHEARGEQFF,TGCAGCGTTCACGAGGCCAGGGGTGAGCAGTTCTTC
few,TRBJ1-1,TRBV29-1,-,CSVVRGRDTEAFF,TGCAGCGTTGTTCGGGGGAGGGACACTGAAGCTTTCTTT
few,TRBJ2-1,TRBV12-2,-,CASRLPLSGPTYNEQFF,TGTGCAAGTCGCTTACCCCTTAGCGGGCCCACCTACAATGAGCAGTTCTTC
-,TRBJ2-7,TRBV29-1,-,CSVELPGYEQYF,TGCAGCGTTGAGTTACCGGGCTACGAGCAGTACTTC
-,TRBJ2-3,TRBV24-1,TRBD2,CATSDVAGLFTDTQYF,TGTGCCACCAGTGATGTAGCGGGTCTCTTCACAGATACGCAGTATTTT
-,TRBJ2-3,TRBV6-5,-,CASSYSLAGRDTQYF,TGTGCCAGCAGTTACTCGTTGGCTGGACGCGATACGCAGTATTTT
once,TRBJ2-7,TRBV12-3/TRBV12-4,-,CASSLGLLSSYEQYF,TGTGCCAGCAGTTTGGGACTTTTAAGCTCCTACGAGCAGTACTTC
-,TRBJ2-3,TRBV7-2,-,CASHEGVTSTDTQYF,TGTGCCAGCCACGAGGGGGTTACTAGCACAGATACGCAGTATTTT
few,TRBJ2-3,TRBV7-9,-,CASSLAFGTSTDTQYF,TGTGCCAGCAGCTTAGCGTTCGGAACAAGCACAGATACGCAGTATTTT
few,TRBJ2-7,TRBV27,-,CASSSLRWGEQYF,TGTGCCAGCAGTTCCCTAAGGTGGGGCGAGCAGTACTTC
few,TRBJ2-1,TRBV9,-,CASSADPSHYNEQFF,TGTGCCAGCAGCGCGGACCCCTCGCACTACAATGAGCAGTTCTTC
few,TRBJ2-7,TRBV5-1,TRBD1,CASSLGQGAMNEQYF,TGCGCCAGCAGCTTGGGACAGGGGGCGATGAACGAGCAGTACTTC
few,TRBJ1-2,TRBV9,-,CASSVDVDLRGYTF,TGTGCCAGCAGCGTAGACGTTGACCTGAGGGGCTACACCTTC
-,TRBJ1-2,TRBV7-9,-,CASSPGPGPYGYTF,TGTGCCAGCAGCCCTGGCCCCGGACCATATGGCTACACCTTC
-,TRBJ2-7,TRBV5-1,-,CASSLTPGHYEQYF,TGCGCCAGCAGCTTAACCCCCGGACACTACGAGCAGTACTTC
-,TRBJ1-2,TRBV7-9,TRBD1,CASSLADRENYGYTF,TGTGCCAGCAGCTTAGCGGACAGGGAGAACTATGGCTACACCTTC
-,TRBJ2-7,TRBV5-1,-,CASSPGLDYEQYF,TGCGCCAGCAGCCCGGGTCTTGATTACGAGCAGTACTTC
few,TRBJ1-1,TRBV2,-,CASSEQLSTEAFF,TGTGCCAGCAGTGAACAGCTAAGCACTGAAGCTTTCTTT
-,TRBJ2-1,TRBV6-2/TRBV6-3,TRBD2,CASSYSGLATEQFF,TGTGCCAGCAGTTACTCCGGACTAGCGACTGAGCAGTTCTTC
-,TRBJ2-1,TRBV14,TRBD1,CASSQPRGSPSYNEQFF,TGTGCCAGCAGCCAACCCAGGGGGAGCCCTTCCTACAATGAGCAGTTCTTC
many,TRBJ2-7,TRBV7-6,-,CASSLEYLGTGYEQYF,TGTGCCAGCAGCTTAGAATACCTAGGAACCGGGTACGAGCAGTACTTC
-,TRBJ2-3,TRBV29-1,TRBD2,CSVQSRLAGATDTQYF,TGCAGCGTCCAGTCTCGGCTAGCGGGGGCAACAGATACGCAGTATTTT
-,TRBJ2-1,TRBV2,TRBD2,CASRRESPRNEQFF,TGTGCCAGCAGGCGGGAGAGCCCCCGTAATGAGCAGTTCTTC
few,TRBJ2-6,TRBV7-9,TRBD1,CASSLAGQVRGANVLTF,TGTGCCAGCAGCTTAGCGGGACAGGTGCGCGGGGCCAACGTCCTGACTTTC
once,TRBJ1-1,TRBV19,-,CASITGYSTEAFF,TGTGCCAGTATAACGGGGTACTCGACTGAAGCTTTCTTT
few,TRBJ1-1,TRBV23-1,-,CALINMARGMGGAFF,TGCGCCCTAATCAATATGGCCAGGGGTATGGGAGGAGCTTTCTTT
-,TRBJ2-7,TRBV12-3/TRBV12-4,-,CASSFQGPTYEQYF,TGTGCCAGCAGTTTCCAGGGGCCAACCTACGAGCAGTACTTC
many,TRBJ2-7,TRBV5-1,-,CASSHPGGGYEQYF,TGCGCCAGCAGCCATCCCGGAGGGGGATACGAGCAGTACTTC
few,TRBJ2-7,TRBV12-3/TRBV12-4,-,CASSLGEVPSYEQYF,TGTGCCAGCAGTTTAGGGGAAGTTCCCTCCTACGAGCAGTACTTC
-,TRBJ2-3,TRBV12-3/TRBV12-4,TRBD1,CASSLQGALDTQYF,TGTGCCAGCAGTCTACAGGGGGCCTTAGATACGCAGTATTTT
few,TRBJ2-1,TRBV12-3/TRBV12-4,TRBD2,CASSQGLAGGYDNEQFF,TGTGCCAGCAGTCAGGGACTAGCGGGAGGGTACGACAATGAGCAGTTCTTC
few,TRBJ1-1,TRBV6-1,-,CASSEIRARGITEAFF,TGTGCCAGCAGTGAAATAAGGGCCCGTGGAATCACTGAAGCTTTCTTT
-,TRBJ1-1,TRBV6-1,-,CAIRTALGTEAFF,TGTGCCATCCGGACAGCCCTCGGCACTGAAGCTTTCTTT
few,TRBJ1-5,TRBV20-1,-,CSASHGDRNQPQHF,TGCAGTGCTAGTCACGGGGACCGCAATCAGCCCCAGCATTTT